This section outlines one T cell receptor beta chain sequence together with its context. Antigen: not known. These data are taken from a study of T cell responses to AZD1222 COVID-19 vaccine. V dropped 4 bases and J dropped 1 base, with 10 bases sitting between them. CDR1 is GTSNPN and CDR2 is SVGIG in the germline V gene (reference sequence). The CDR3 extends over 13 amino acids. Some clones are missing from TCRdb's copy, which holds only in-frame ones; the method was immunoSEQ multiplex PCR. The table lists around 71,000 clones, about four fifths of them singletons. Broader study findings: With two AZD1222 doses given, Spike-specific TCR breadth and depth both rose. Per reports, nearly half of all spike-specific TCRs target regions that are unmutated in variants.

The input for sequencing was peripheral blood, taken 28 days after the second AZD1222 dose. V is TRBV30 and J is TRBJ1-1; D gene uncertain. This TCR derives from an adult who received the AZD1222 COVID-19 vaccine. The CDR3 protein is CAWMLDWNTEAFF. CDR3 in DNA: TGTGCCTGGATGTTAGACTGGAACACTGAAGCTTTCTTT.